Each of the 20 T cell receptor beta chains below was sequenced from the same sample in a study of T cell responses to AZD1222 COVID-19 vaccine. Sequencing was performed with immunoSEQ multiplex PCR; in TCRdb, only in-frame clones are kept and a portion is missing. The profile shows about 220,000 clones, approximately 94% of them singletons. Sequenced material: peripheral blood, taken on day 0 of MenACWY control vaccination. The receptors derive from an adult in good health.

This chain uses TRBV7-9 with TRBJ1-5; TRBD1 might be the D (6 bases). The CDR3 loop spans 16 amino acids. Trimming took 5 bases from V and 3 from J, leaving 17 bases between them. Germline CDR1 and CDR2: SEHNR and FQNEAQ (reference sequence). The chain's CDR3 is CASSNAGHDINQPQHF. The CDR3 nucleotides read TGTGCCAGCAGCAACGCGGGACACGATATCAATCAGCCCCAGCATTTT.

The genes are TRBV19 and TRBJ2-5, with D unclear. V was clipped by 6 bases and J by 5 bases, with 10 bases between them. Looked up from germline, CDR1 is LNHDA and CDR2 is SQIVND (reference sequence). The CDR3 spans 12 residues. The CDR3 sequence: CASRQSGETQYF. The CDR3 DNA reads TGTGCCAGTAGACAGTCTGGGGAGACCCAGTACTTC.

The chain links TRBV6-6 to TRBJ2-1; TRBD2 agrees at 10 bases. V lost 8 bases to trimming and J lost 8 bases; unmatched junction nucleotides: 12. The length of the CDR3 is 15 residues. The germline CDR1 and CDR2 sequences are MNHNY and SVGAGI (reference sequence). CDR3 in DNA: TGTGCCAGCTCCCGGGCTAGCGGGGGATGGGATGAGCAGTTCTTC. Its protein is CASSRASGGWDEQFF.

In nucleotides, the CDR3 is TGTGCCACCAGCAGAGAATTGGTGGGGGGGATCCCTAGCTATGGCTACACCTTC. As protein: CATSRELVGGIPSYGYTF. The chain has TRBV15 and TRBJ1-2, with D possibly being TRBD1 (5 bases). The CDR3 is 18 amino acids. Germline V gives CDR1 LNHNV, CDR2 YYDKDF (reference sequence). Trimming left V 0 bases short and J 4 bases short, with 21 bases between.

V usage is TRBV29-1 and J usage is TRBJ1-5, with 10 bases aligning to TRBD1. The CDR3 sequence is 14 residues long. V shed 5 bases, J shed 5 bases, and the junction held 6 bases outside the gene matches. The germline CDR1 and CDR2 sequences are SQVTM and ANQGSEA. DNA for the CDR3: TGCAGCGTTTCGGACAGGGGGTCGCATCAGCCCCAGCATTTT. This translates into CSVSDRGSHQPQHF.

CDR3 DNA: TGTGCCAGCAGTTTGGGACAGAGCTATGGCTACACCTTC. Its translation is CASSLGQSYGYTF. The chain joins TRBV28 to TRBJ1-2, with 7 bases lining up with TRBD1. The germline V gene has CDR1 MDHEN and CDR2 SYDVKM. J gave up 4 bases and V 3 bases, and 2 bases lay outside the gene matches. CDR3 length: 13 amino acids.

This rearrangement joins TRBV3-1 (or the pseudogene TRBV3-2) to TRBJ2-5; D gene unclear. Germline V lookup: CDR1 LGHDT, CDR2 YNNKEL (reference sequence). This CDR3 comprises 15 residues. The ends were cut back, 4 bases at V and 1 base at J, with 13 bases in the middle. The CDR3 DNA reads TGTGCCAGCAGCCGCCCTCGGCAGGTCCAAGAGACCCAGTACTTC. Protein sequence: CASSRPRQVQETQYF.

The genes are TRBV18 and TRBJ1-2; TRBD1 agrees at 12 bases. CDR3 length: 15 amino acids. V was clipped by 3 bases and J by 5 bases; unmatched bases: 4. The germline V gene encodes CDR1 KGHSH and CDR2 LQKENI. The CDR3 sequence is CASSPGTGGGYGYTF. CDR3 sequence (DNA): TGTGCCAGCTCACCGGGGACAGGGGGCGGTTATGGCTACACCTTC.

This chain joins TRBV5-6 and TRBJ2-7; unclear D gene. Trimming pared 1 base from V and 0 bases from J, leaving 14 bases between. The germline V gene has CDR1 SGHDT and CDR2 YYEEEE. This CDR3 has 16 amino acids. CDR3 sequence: CASSLYPPPSSYEQYF. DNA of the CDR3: TGTGCCAGCAGCTTGTATCCGCCTCCGAGCTCCTACGAGCAGTACTTC.

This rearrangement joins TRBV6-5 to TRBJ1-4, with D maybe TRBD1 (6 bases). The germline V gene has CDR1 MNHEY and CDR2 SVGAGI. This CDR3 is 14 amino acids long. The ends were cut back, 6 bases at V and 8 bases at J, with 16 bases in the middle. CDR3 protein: CASRRGAGWEKLFF. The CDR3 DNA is TGTGCCAGCAGAAGGGGGGCTGGATGGGAAAAACTGTTTTTT.

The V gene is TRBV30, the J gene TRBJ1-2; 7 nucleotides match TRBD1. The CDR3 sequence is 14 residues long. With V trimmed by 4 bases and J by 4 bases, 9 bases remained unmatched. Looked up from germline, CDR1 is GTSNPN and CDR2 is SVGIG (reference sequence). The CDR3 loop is CAWIRRDRAYGYTF. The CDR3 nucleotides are TGTGCCTGGATAAGGAGAGACAGGGCCTATGGCTACACCTTC.

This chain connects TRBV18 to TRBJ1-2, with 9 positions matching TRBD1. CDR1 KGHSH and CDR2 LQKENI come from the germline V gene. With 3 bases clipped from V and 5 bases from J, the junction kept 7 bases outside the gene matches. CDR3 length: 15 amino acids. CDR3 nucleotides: TGTGCCAGCTCACCGGCCACAGGGGGCGGGTATGGCTACACCTTC. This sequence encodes CASSPATGGGYGYTF.

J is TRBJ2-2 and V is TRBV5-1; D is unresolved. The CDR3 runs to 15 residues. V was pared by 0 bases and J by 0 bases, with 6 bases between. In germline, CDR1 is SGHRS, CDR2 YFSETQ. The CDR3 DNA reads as TGCGCCAGCAGCTTGGTTGAAACGAACACCGGGGAGCTGTTTTTT. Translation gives CASSLVETNTGELFF.

CDR3 loop: CASNRTSGGHNEQFF. In DNA form, the CDR3 reads TGTGCCAGTAATCGGACTAGCGGGGGGCACAATGAGCAGTTCTTC. The V gene is TRBV19, the J gene TRBJ2-1; TRBD2 agrees at 14 bases. Germline V gene data show CDR1 as LNHDA and CDR2 as SQIVND (reference sequence). Losses at the gene ends were 7 bases for V and 5 bases for J; bases not matched to a gene: 4. The CDR3 contains 15 residues.

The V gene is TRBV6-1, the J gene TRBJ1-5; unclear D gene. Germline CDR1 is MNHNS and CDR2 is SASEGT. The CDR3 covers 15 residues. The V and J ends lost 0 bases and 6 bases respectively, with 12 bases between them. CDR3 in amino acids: CASSEARGIGQPQHF. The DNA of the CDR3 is TGTGCCAGCAGTGAAGCCCGGGGAATAGGTCAGCCCCAGCATTTT.

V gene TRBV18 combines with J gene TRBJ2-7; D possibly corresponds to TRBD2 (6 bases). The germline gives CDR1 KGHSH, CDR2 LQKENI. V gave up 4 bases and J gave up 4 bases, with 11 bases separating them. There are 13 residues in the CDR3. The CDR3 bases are TGTGCCAGCTCACTAGGGACTCCATACGAGCAGTACTTC. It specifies CASSLGTPYEQYF.

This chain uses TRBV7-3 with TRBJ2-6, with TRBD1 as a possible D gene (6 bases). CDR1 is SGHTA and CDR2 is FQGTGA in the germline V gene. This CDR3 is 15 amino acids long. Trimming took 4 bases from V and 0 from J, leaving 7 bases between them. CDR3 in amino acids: CASSWDTSGANVLTF. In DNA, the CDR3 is TGTGCCAGCAGCTGGGACACCTCTGGGGCCAACGTCCTGACTTTC. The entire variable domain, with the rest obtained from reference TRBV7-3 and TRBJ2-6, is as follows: GAGVSQTPSNKVTEKGKYVELRCDPISGHTALYWYRQSLGQGPEFLIYFQGTGAADDSGLPNDRFFAVRPEGSVSTLKIQRTERGDSAVYLCASSWDTSGANVLTFGAGSRLTVL.

Written as DNA, the CDR3 is TGTGCCAGCAGTGAAAATGGGAACGGGGAGCTGTTTTTT. Protein: CASSENGNGELFF. The chain recombines TRBV2 with TRBJ2-2; D is ambiguous. V was pared by 2 bases and J by 7 bases, with 8 bases between. This CDR3 region has 13 residues. Germline values: CDR1 SNHLY, CDR2 FYNNEI.

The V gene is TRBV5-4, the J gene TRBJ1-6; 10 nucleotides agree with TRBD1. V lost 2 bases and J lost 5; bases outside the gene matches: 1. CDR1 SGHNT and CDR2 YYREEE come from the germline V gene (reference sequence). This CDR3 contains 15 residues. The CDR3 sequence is CASSFDRGHNSPLHF. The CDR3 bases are TGTGCCAGCAGCTTCGACAGGGGGCATAATTCACCCCTCCACTTT. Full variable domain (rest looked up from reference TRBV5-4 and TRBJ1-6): ETGVTQSPTHLIKTRGQQVTLRCSSQSGHNTVSWYQQALGQGPQFIFQYYREEENGRGNFPPRFSGLQFPNYSSELNVNALELDDSALYLCASSFDRGHNSPLHFGNGTRLTVT.

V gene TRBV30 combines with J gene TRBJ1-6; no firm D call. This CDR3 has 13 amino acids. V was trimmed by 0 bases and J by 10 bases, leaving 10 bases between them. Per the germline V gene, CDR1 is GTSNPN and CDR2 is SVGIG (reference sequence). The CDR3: CAWSVGLRSPLHF. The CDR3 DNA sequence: TGTGCCTGGAGTGTCGGGCTCCGCTCACCCCTCCACTTT.